This entry lists 6 T cell receptor beta chains sequenced from one sample in a study of identical twins. TCRdb ran MiXCR on the 5' RACE reads and lists one entry per CDR3 protein. Among 1.5 million to 2 million distinct CDR3 sequences, 32% were seen once, and the ten largest hold over 0.25%. Sequencing used cord blood. These receptors were collected from a newborn girl in good health.

The J gene is TRBJ2-3, the V gene TRBV10-3; 12 bases match TRBD2. Trimming at V came to 0 bases and at J to 8 bases, leaving 3 bases not matched to a gene. CDR1 ENHRY and CDR2 SYGVKD come from the germline V gene. The CDR3 contains 15 residues. CDR3 amino acids: CAISESATSGGTQYF. The CDR3 DNA sequence: TGTGCCATCAGTGAGTCGGCGACTAGCGGGGGTACGCAGTATTTT.

The chain recombines TRBV4-2 with TRBJ2-5; D unclear. V shed 4 bases and J shed 0 bases, with 12 bases lying between them. The CDR3 totals 15 residues. Germline values: CDR1 LGHNA, CDR2 YNFKEQ. DNA of the CDR3: TGTGCCAGCAGCCCCATATGGAAGTACCAAGAGACCCAGTACTTC. Protein: CASSPIWKYQETQYF.

This clonotype has just a few counts. V is TRBV28 and J is TRBJ2-1; D possibly corresponds to TRBD1 (7 bases). There are 14 residues in the CDR3. Germline V CDR1 and CDR2: MDHEN, SYDVKM. V was shortened by 3 bases and J by 8 bases, with 14 bases between the two germline ends. The CDR3 loop is CASSLSGQRDEQFF. Here the CDR3 DNA reads TGTGCCAGCAGTTTGTCGGGACAGCGGGATGAGCAGTTCTTC.

The genes are TRBV28 and TRBJ1-3, with D perhaps matching TRBD1 (5 bases). The germline gives CDR1 MDHEN, CDR2 SYDVKM. Deletions cut 6 bases from V and 0 bases from J, with 18 bases between. This CDR3 comprises 17 residues. The CDR3 here is CASSPPIMRGSGNTIYF. In DNA, the CDR3 is TGTGCCAGCAGCCCACCTATTATGAGGGGCTCTGGAAACACCATATATTTT.

This clonotype turned up a few times. The chain joins TRBV19 to TRBJ2-1, with TRBD1 as a possible D gene (6 bases). The CDR3 has 14 amino acids. From germline, CDR1 is LNHDA and CDR2 SQIVND (reference sequence). The germline V and J ends were trimmed by 1 base and 12 bases, with 16 bases remaining between them. In DNA form, the CDR3 reads TGTGCCAGTAGTATAGGGGGACAAGAGTTGGGGCAGTTCTTC. Translating it yields CASSIGGQELGQFF. Together with reference TRBV19 and TRBJ2-1, the CDR3 gives the full variable domain: DGGITQSPKYLFRKEGQNVTLSCEQNLNHDAMYWYRQDPGQGLRLIYYSQIVNDFQKGDIAEGYSVSREKKESFPLTVTSAQKNPTAFYLCASSIGGQELGQFFGPGTRLTVL.

The gene calls are TRBV7-8 and TRBJ2-7; TRBD2 matches 10 bases. The J call may be in error: the DNA end matches TRBJ2-4 better. Germline V gene lookup returns CDR1 SGHVS and CDR2 FQNEAQ. This CDR3 region has 17 residues. The CDR3 sequence is CASSLVLAGAVENIQYF. In nucleotides, the CDR3 is TGTGCCAGCAGCTTAGTCCTAGCGGGGGCGGTAGAAAACATTCAGTACTTC.